This T cell receptor (beta chain) was sequenced for a study of blood T cell repertoires in COVID-19. About the research overall: T cells, B-cell-depleted T cells, or PBMCs provided the cDNA or gDNA that served as material.

Trimming left V 1 base short and J 4 bases short, with 12 bases between. CDR1 is SGDLS, CDR2 YYNGEE, per germline. The CDR3 consists of 15 residues. Some clones are missing from TCRdb's copy, which holds only in-frame ones; the method was immunoSEQ multiplex PCR. Of about 50,000 clones listed, roughly 89% were seen once; the top ten hold about 27%. Sequencing input: peripheral blood. This chain connects TRBV9 to TRBJ2-1; D gene uncertain. This clonotype was obtained from a human donor in a cohort sampled during active COVID-19. In nucleotides, the CDR3 is TGTGCCAGCAGCGTAAATGTAGTCCTGTACAATGAGCAGTTCTTC. Translating gives CASSVNVVLYNEQFF.